This T cell receptor (beta chain) was obtained from a study of CD8+ T cells in alopecia areata. Study-level information: Patients in the treated group were given tofacitinib by mouth, 5 to 10 mg twice a day.

To note about this clone: Antigen unknown.

Findings of the study overall: Numerous clones, expanded in lesions, remained in scalp and blood during tofacitinib. Tofacitinib produced a significant decrease in scalp clonality and in expanded CD8+ clones among the top 100.

Extracted RNA was reverse transcribed into cDNA, the sequencing template. TCRdb's table, derived via immunoSEQ multiplex PCR, lists solely in-frame clones and lacks some. The table records 120,000 to 150,000 clones, roughly four fifths of them present only once. Per the germline V gene, CDR1 is SGHAT and CDR2 is FQDESV (reference sequence). Trimming took 5 bases from V and 5 from J; bases not matched to a gene: 9. This CDR3 has 14 residues. Treatment meaning: oral pan-JAK inhibitor, 5-10 mg twice daily. Separation by sorting yielded CD4+ and CD8+ T cells from PBMCs. This specimen consisted of CD8+ T cells sorted from blood, obtained at week 4, from a patient treated with tofacitinib. The V and J genes are TRBV11-1 and TRBJ2-7; 7 nucleotides align to TRBD2. This clonotype was sampled from a human donor with alopecia areata. The CDR3 protein is CASSPTGGGDEQYF. Here the CDR3 DNA reads TGTGCCAGCAGCCCTACTGGGGGAGGGGACGAGCAGTACTTC.